A single sample gave rise to the 14 T cell receptor beta chains below, sequenced in a study of T cell responses to AZD1222 COVID-19 vaccine. Repertoires were generated with immunoSEQ multiplex PCR, while TCRdb's copy carries only in-frame clones and drops some. The repertoire holds 100,000 to 150,000 clones, with approximately 85% as singletons. The starting material was peripheral blood, obtained 28 days after the second AZD1222 dose. These receptors were taken from an adult who received the AZD1222 COVID-19 vaccine.

This chain joins TRBV5-1 and TRBJ2-3; 7 nucleotides match TRBD2. The germline V gene encodes CDR1 SGHRS and CDR2 YFSETQ. V gave up 1 base and J gave up 3 bases; unmatched junction bases: 5. The CDR3 contains 15 residues. The CDR3 nucleotides read TGCGCCAGCAGCTTGCTAAGCGGGGAAACAGATACGCAGTATTTT. It translates to CASSLLSGETDTQYF.

The genes are TRBV5-1 and TRBJ1-3; TRBD1 agrees at 7 bases. Germline lookup yields CDR1 SGHRS and CDR2 YFSETQ. V dropped 4 bases and J dropped 2; count of bases not matched to a gene: 9. The CDR3 sequence is 16 residues long. Written as DNA, the CDR3 is TGCGCCAGCAGCACCGTTGGGCAGGGGGCTGGAAACACCATATATTTT. It encodes CASSTVGQGAGNTIYF.

This chain links TRBV30 with TRBJ2-1, with TRBD2 matching over 11 bases. J lost 5 bases, V lost 3 bases, and 6 bases had no gene match. Germline values: CDR1 GTSNPN, CDR2 SVGIG (reference sequence). This CDR3 contains 15 residues. In nucleotides, the CDR3 is TGTGCCTGGAGCAAACTAGCGGGGGCTAACAATGAGCAGTTCTTC. Its translation: CAWSKLAGANNEQFF.

This clone was detected a few times. V and J are TRBV19 and TRBJ1-5; TRBD1 matches at 9 bases. Germline assignment: CDR1 LNHDA and CDR2 SQIVND (reference sequence). V shed 5 bases and J 6 bases; nucleotides not matched to a gene: 11. The CDR3 is made up of 16 amino acids. The CDR3 bases are TGTGCCAGTAGTCTAAACCGGGACAGGGCAGGTCAGCCCCAGCATTTT. Amino acids: CASSLNRDRAGQPQHF.

J is TRBJ1-5 and V is TRBV5-1; D is ambiguous. V was clipped by 3 bases and J by 5 bases, with 12 bases between them. The V gene's germline CDR1 is SGHRS and CDR2 YFSETQ. The CDR3 sequence is 14 residues long. The DNA of the CDR3 is TGCGCCAGCAGCTCGAGGGCCGGGGATCAGCCCCAGCATTTT. Protein product: CASSSRAGDQPQHF.

This clone is a singleton in its sample. Its ends do not fully match the called genes, so a read error is possible. V is TRBV5-4 and J is TRBJ1-1; unclear D gene. Germline V gives CDR1 SGHNT, CDR2 YYREEE (reference sequence). The CDR3 loop spans 15 amino acids. For the CDR3, the DNA is TGTGCCAGCCTACCTGGAGGGCAGCTGAACACTGAAACTTTCTTT. Translated: CASLPGGQLNTETFF.

This chain connects TRBV11-2 to TRBJ1-3; no definite D call. Germline values: CDR1 SGHAT, CDR2 FQNNGV. This CDR3 has 13 amino acids. Trimming took 5 bases from V and 3 from J, leaving 8 bases between them. The CDR3 spells CASSKQLGNTIYF. CDR3 nucleotide sequence: TGTGCCAGCAGCAAACAGCTTGGAAACACCATATATTTT.

V is TRBV10-3 and J is TRBJ1-6; perhaps TRBD1 as D (6 bases). Trimming pared 6 bases from V and 8 bases from J, leaving 17 bases between. The germline gives CDR1 ENHRY, CDR2 SYGVKD. The CDR3 is made up of 15 amino acids. CDR3 protein: CAISQGTKRYSPLHF. CDR3 DNA sequence: TGTGCCATCAGCCAGGGGACAAAGAGATATTCACCCCTCCACTTT.

The gene calls are TRBV6-1 and TRBJ1-6; D not certain. V was pared by 3 bases and J by 14 bases, with 14 bases between. Germline V gene sequence: CDR1 MNHNS, CDR2 SASEGT. This CDR3 region has 13 residues. The CDR3 sequence is CASSDSQVVALHF. Here the CDR3 DNA reads TGTGCCAGCAGTGACAGCCAGGTAGTCGCCCTCCACTTT.

V gene TRBV24-1 combines with J gene TRBJ2-1; 9 nucleotides align to TRBD2. Germline V CDR1 and CDR2: KGHDR, SFDVKD. The CDR3 is made up of 14 amino acids. The ends lost 4 bases at V and 6 bases at J; junction bases unmatched: 3. The CDR3 DNA reads as TGTGCCACCAGTGACCCGGGACTAGCCAATGAGCAGTTCTTC. Translation: CATSDPGLANEQFF.

The rearrangement joins TRBV5-6 to TRBJ1-6, with 11 bases lining up with TRBD1. The ends lost 3 bases at V and 8 bases at J; junction bases unmatched: 4. The CDR3 consists of 15 residues. Germline V gives CDR1 SGHDT, CDR2 YYEEEE. The CDR3 DNA is TGTGCCAGCAGCTGGGGGACAGGGGGTTATTCACCCCTCCACTTT. This translates into CASSWGTGGYSPLHF.

The CDR3 DNA follows: TGTGCCAGCAGTGACGTGTCCGGGGGCAGATCCGACGAGCAGTACTTC. It translates to CASSDVSGGRSDEQYF. The J gene is TRBJ2-7, the V gene TRBV6-1, with D possibly being TRBD1 or TRBD2 (6 bases each). The CDR3 extends over 16 amino acids. The germline V gene encodes CDR1 MNHNS and CDR2 SASEGT. The V end was cut by 3 bases, the J end by 5 bases, with 20 bases between.

The gene calls are TRBV11-1 and TRBJ1-1, with D maybe TRBD1 (5 bases). This CDR3 comprises 15 residues. The ends were cut back, 5 bases at V and 7 bases at J, with 20 bases in the middle. Germline V CDR1 and CDR2: SGHAT, FQDESV (reference sequence). The CDR3 DNA is TGTGCCAGCAGCCATTCTCCCAGGGAAGTCGGTGAAGCTTTCTTT. Its protein product is CASSHSPREVGEAFF.

This sequence joins TRBV24-1 and TRBJ2-1; 9 bases map to TRBD1. The CDR3 runs to 15 residues. V gave up 5 bases and J gave up 4 bases; unmatched junction bases: 5. Germline V gene lookup returns CDR1 KGHDR and CDR2 SFDVKD. CDR3 sequence (DNA): TGTGCCACCAGTGGCCACAGGGGGCCATACAATGAGCAGTTCTTC. Its protein product is CATSGHRGPYNEQFF.